A selection of T cell receptor beta chains follows, all from one sample in a study of blood T cell repertoires in COVID-19. The method was immunoSEQ multiplex PCR; TCRdb's version includes in-frame clones alone and lacks a portion of them. Here the sample spans more than 90,000 clones, under 85% being singletons. Sequencing was carried out using peripheral blood. The receptor set was obtained from a human donor in a cohort sampled during active COVID-19. Each CDR3 is given with its conserved first and last residue. A D gene is named only where the DNA matches it firmly. Expanded clones get a size class; other rows say once, few or many, or leave the size out.

size	D	V	J	DNA	CDR3
.	TRBD1	TRBV7-3	TRBJ2-7	TGTGCCAGCAGCCCCAGGACAGGGGCGGACGAGCAGTACTTC	CASSPRTGADEQYF
.	TRBD1	TRBV7-9	TRBJ2-4	TGTGCCAGCAGCCCAGGGGGCGCCCCGGTAGACATTCAGTACTTC	CASSPGGAPVDIQYF
.	TRBD2	TRBV6-2/TRBV6-3	TRBJ2-3	TGTGCCAGCAGTTACCGGCCCGTGCGGGGGGGCACAGATACGCAGTATTTT	CASSYRPVRGGTDTQYF
.	TRBD2	TRBV7-2	TRBJ2-1	TGTGCCAGCAGCTCGGGGACTAGCAAGGCCTCTGAGCAGTTCTTC	CASSSGTSKASEQFF
.	.	TRBV6-1	TRBJ1-2	TGTGCCAGCAGTGAAGTGGAGGTCCTGAACTATGGCTACACCTTC	CASSEVEVLNYGYTF
.	.	TRBV5-4	TRBJ2-7	TGTGCCAGCAGCTTATTCGGGTACGAGCAGTACTTC	CASSLFGYEQYF
.	TRBD1	TRBV28	TRBJ2-1	TGTGCCAGCGCCTGGACAGGGGGAAATGAGCAGTTCTTC	CASAWTGGNEQFF
.	.	TRBV27	TRBJ1-2	TGTGCCAGCAAGACGGGAGGCTATGGCTACACCTTC	CASKTGGYGYTF
.	TRBD2	TRBV7-8	TRBJ2-5	TGTGCCAGCAGCTCCCCCAGCGGGGGGGCCCACGAGACCCAGTACTTC	CASSSPSGGAHETQYF
.	TRBD1	TRBV19	TRBJ2-3	TGTGCCAGTAGTGTCGACAGGGGTATTACAGATACGCAGTATTTT	CASSVDRGITDTQYF
.	.	TRBV12-3/TRBV12-4	TRBJ2-5	TGTGCCAGCAGTTTTCTGGAGACCCAGTACTTC	CASSFLETQYF
.	TRBD1	TRBV4-1	TRBJ1-2	TGCGCCAGCAGCCAACCGGCGAGGGACAGACGTTATGGCTACACCTTC	CASSQPARDRRYGYTF
.	.	TRBV4-3	TRBJ1-1	TGCGCCAGCAGCCCTAGCCGGAGTCAGCCGCACGTGGGAGCTTTCTTT	CASSPSRSQPHVGAFF
.	TRBD1	TRBV19	TRBJ2-6	TGTGCCAGTACGGCCGGGACAGGGATCTCTGGGGCCAACGTCCTGACTTTC	CASTAGTGISGANVLTF
.	.	TRBV29-1	TRBJ1-1	TGCAGCGGTGGTGGGGGCCTGGGGGCTGAAGCTTTCTTT	CSGGGGLGAEAFF
.	.	TRBV6-2/TRBV6-3	TRBJ1-1	TGTGCCAGCAGCCGCGGACAGATGAACACTGAAGCTTTCTTT	CASSRGQMNTEAFF
.	.	TRBV19	TRBJ2-3	TGTGCCAGTAGTATAGGGACTGAGCCCACAGATACGCAGTATTTT	CASSIGTEPTDTQYF
.	.	TRBV7-6	TRBJ1-2	TGTGCCAGCAGCCGCGGGGGGGACGACTATGGCTACACCTTC	CASSRGGDDYGYTF
.	.	TRBV6-2/TRBV6-3	TRBJ2-7	TGTGCCAGCAGTGACTGGGGGGGCGGGACCGGGGACGAGCAGTACTTC	CASSDWGGGTGDEQYF
.	.	TRBV21-1	TRBJ2-7	TGTGCCAGCAGCAAACCTGGACAGGGGCTGGGGGGTTGCGAGCAGTACTTC	CASSKPGQGLGGCEQYF
.	.	TRBV29-1	TRBJ1-2	TGCAGCGTTGAAGACATGACAGAAGGCCATGGCTACACCTTC	CSVEDMTEGHGYTF
.	.	TRBV4-2	TRBJ2-5	TGTGCCAGCAGCCAGAGTTCGTTGGAGACCCAGTACTTC	CASSQSSLETQYF
once	TRBD2	TRBV6-1	TRBJ2-7	TGTGCCAGCAGTGACGGGAGGGAGCAGTACTTC	CASSDGREQYF
.	.	TRBV24-1	TRBJ1-2	TGTGCCACCAGTGATTTCGCAGGCTATGGCTACACCTTC	CATSDFAGYGYTF
.	.	TRBV5-1	TRBJ2-3	TGCGCCAGCAGCTTGACCGGAGACCTTGGAGATACGCAGTATTTT	CASSLTGDLGDTQYF
once	TRBD1	TRBV7-2	TRBJ2-2	TGTGCCAGCAGCCCTGGGGGACAGTCGTGGCGGGAGCTGTTTTTT	CASSPGGQSWRELFF
few	.	TRBV9	TRBJ1-2	TGTGCCAGCAGCGTAAGTCGCGGATTATATGGCTACACCTTC	CASSVSRGLYGYTF
.	.	TRBV7-2	TRBJ1-2	TGTGCCAGCTTCTCAACACGAGCGGACTACTATGGCTACACCTTC	CASFSTRADYYGYTF
.	TRBD2	TRBV6-2/TRBV6-3	TRBJ2-7	TGTGCCAGCAGCGGACTAGCGGGAAGGCCTCTCTTCTACGAGCAGTACTTC	CASSGLAGRPLFYEQYF
.	.	TRBV9	TRBJ1-2	TGTGCCAGCAGCGGGATCCTTGCAGGGATGGATTATGGCTACACCTTC	CASSGILAGMDYGYTF
.	TRBD2	TRBV29-1	TRBJ2-1	TGCAGCGTTGAAGGAAATATGTTTAGCGGGAGGTCCTACAATGAGCAGTTCTTC	CSVEGNMFSGRSYNEQFF
.	TRBD2	TRBV7-3	TRBJ2-7	TGTGCCAGCAGCTTAGGTGGCGGGAGAGGGCCCTACGAGCAGTACTTC	CASSLGGGRGPYEQYF
.	.	TRBV10-3	TRBJ2-7	TGTGCCATCAGTTTGACAGGAGCCTACGAGCAGTACTTC	CAISLTGAYEQYF
.	TRBD1	TRBV5-1	TRBJ2-7	TGCGCCAGCAGCGAGACAGGGTCATGGAACGAGCAGTACTTC	CASSETGSWNEQYF
.	TRBD1	TRBV6-6	TRBJ1-5	TGTGCCAGCAGTTACTCGACAGGGGGCAGCCAGCCCCAGCATTTT	CASSYSTGGSQPQHF